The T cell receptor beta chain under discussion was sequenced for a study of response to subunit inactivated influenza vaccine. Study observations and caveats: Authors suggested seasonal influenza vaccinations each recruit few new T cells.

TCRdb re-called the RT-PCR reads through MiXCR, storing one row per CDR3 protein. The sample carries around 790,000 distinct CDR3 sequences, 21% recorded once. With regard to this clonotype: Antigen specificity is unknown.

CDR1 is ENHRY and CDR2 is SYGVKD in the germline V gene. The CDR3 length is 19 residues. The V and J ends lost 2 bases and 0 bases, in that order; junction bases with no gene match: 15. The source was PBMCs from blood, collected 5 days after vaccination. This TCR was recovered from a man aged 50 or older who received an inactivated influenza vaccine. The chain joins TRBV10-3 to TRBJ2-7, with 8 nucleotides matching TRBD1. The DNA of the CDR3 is TGTGCCATCAGTGAGGTCGCAAAAAGACAGGGGCCGTACTCCTACGAGCAGTACTTC. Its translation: CAISEVAKRQGPYSYEQYF.